The rows below give T cell receptor beta chains drawn from one sample of a study of identical twins. TCRdb re-called the 5' RACE reads through MiXCR, storing one row per CDR3 protein. The table includes approximately 210,000 distinct CDR3 sequences, approximately 5.9% detected once. The same specimen was also included in a second study, on T cells expressing NK-cell markers.

The specimen was CD8+ T cells sorted from blood. These receptors were collected from a woman between 18 and 29 years old in good health. The CDR3 runs from the conserved cysteine through the conserved F or W. Fields, in order: D gene, clone size, V gene, CDR3 protein. A D gene is named only where the DNA matches it firmly. For some rows the clone size is stated as once, few or many, or as a class when expanded; others skip it.

>NA|NA|TRBV12-3/TRBV12-4
CASRAVAGNTEAFF
>NA|NA|TRBV18
CASASPGTVYEQYF
>NA|many|TRBV28
CASSFGVGWTEAFF
>NA|NA|TRBV13
CASSLGWYVTQETQYF
>NA|many|TRBV12-3/TRBV12-4
CASRSRGAGPNSYEQYF
>NA|many|TRBV20-1
CSARAPAVLNEQFF
>NA|many|TRBV12-3/TRBV12-4
CASSLASPYEQYF
>TRBD2|many|TRBV29-1
CSVAGSGGLSYNEQFF
>NA|many|TRBV3-1
CASSSGRMNDYEQYF
>NA|NA|TRBV29-1
CSVEERGVGRKAYEQYF
>TRBD1|NA|TRBV10-3
CAITRGTGDSYEQYF
>TRBD1|few|TRBV27
CASSLVGQGYEQYF
>TRBD2|once|TRBV19
CASSIERGTSGYNEQFF
>NA|many|TRBV5-1
CASSLDGPWEPQHF
>NA|once|TRBV21-1
CASSKTGGYTF
>NA|NA|TRBV2
CASGRGSPLHF
>NA|many|TRBV7-9
CASSFNGNEAFF
>TRBD1|NA|TRBV20-1
CSARDREDADTQYF
>NA|few|TRBV7-8
CASSPERSSSYNEQFF
>NA|NA|TRBV7-8
CASSSPEGTGIVRTYF
>NA|many|TRBV7-8
CASSFGGPNTGELFF
>NA|few|TRBV7-2
CASSPGYTF
>NA|few|TRBV5-1
CASSLEGFQSYNEQFF
>NA|few|TRBV7-8
CASSLRASDLAKNIQYF
>TRBD2|NA|TRBV15
CATSSRDYRETQYF
>TRBD2|many|TRBV12-3/TRBV12-4
CASNLLADTLHNEQFF
>NA|NA|TRBV29-1
CSVLAGGVYNEQFF
>NA|many|TRBV12-3/TRBV12-4
CASSFTGQNYGYTF
>NA|many|TRBV13
CASSLAALGTEAFF
>TRBD1|few|TRBV4-3
CASSQDGTGNYEQYF
>NA|many|TRBV12-3/TRBV12-4
CASSPEGQGKTQYF
>TRBD1|many|TRBV20-1
CSARGRDRGYEQYF
>TRBD1|few|TRBV2
CASRNRGEETQYF
>NA|few|TRBV9
CASSLYGYTDTQYF
>TRBD1|NA|TRBV20-1
CSARGRGLISGASYEQYF
>NA|NA|TRBV5-6
CASSFGRTTDTQYF
>NA|NA|TRBV20-1
CSASSLGADTQYF
>TRBD2|NA|TRBV7-9
CASSLQLAGRYDNEQFF
>NA|few|TRBV14
CASSHVHSGNTIYF
>TRBD1|NA|TRBV5-6
CASSLGTGMYEQYF
>NA|few|TRBV9
CASSSGRTGNEKLFF
>TRBD2|NA|TRBV5-4
CASSSEPGLAGLSSYNEQFF
>TRBD2|many|TRBV5-6
CASSTGGRFHEQYF
>TRBD2|few|TRBV9
CASSVVSGRYNEQFF
>TRBD2|NA|TRBV20-1
CSAHSGEAYEQYF
>TRBD2|NA|TRBV7-9
CASSSLAVYNEQFF
>NA|many|TRBV13
CASSLGQGHEQYF
>TRBD1|few|TRBV27
CASTGEDRGLTGELFF
>TRBD2|few|TRBV7-6
CASSLAGGPGGELFF